A single sample gave rise to the 17 T cell receptor beta chains below, sequenced in a study of beta chain features in type 1 diabetes. The isolated RNA, all of it, was reverse transcribed, so expressed TCRB transcripts were what got sequenced. The assay was immunoSEQ multiplex PCR, and TCRdb's table has in-frame clones only and misses some. The profile shows almost 350,000 clones, 8% of them singletons. The specimen was central memory CD4+ T cells from blood. Every receptor here comes from a woman aged 18-29 years in good health.

There are a few counts of this clone. CDR3 in amino acids: CASSSTGFTGELFF. The CDR3 DNA follows: TGTGCCAGCAGCTCGACAGGGTTCACCGGGGAGCTGTTTTTT. The rearrangement joins TRBV7-3 to TRBJ2-2, with TRBD1 matching 7 bases. Germline CDR1 reads SGHTA; CDR2 reads FQGTGA. This CDR3 has 14 amino acids. The ends lost 4 bases at V and 4 bases at J; junction bases unmatched: 3.

This chain links TRBV18 with TRBJ2-7, with TRBD1 identical over 9 bases. With 6 bases clipped from V and 6 bases from J, the junction kept 9 bases outside the gene matches. This CDR3 is built from 14 residues. CDR1 is KGHSH, CDR2 LQKENI, per germline. CDR3: CASSLQGDRVEQYF. CDR3 DNA sequence: TGTGCCAGCTCTCTACAAGGGGACAGGGTCGAGCAGTACTTC.

This clone was observed at least ten times. The rearrangement uses TRBV7-8 and TRBJ1-4; no firm D call. In germline, CDR1 is SGHVS, CDR2 FQNEAQ. V lost 2 bases, J lost 6 bases, and 10 bases lay in between. CDR3 length: 14 residues. CDR3 DNA sequence: TGTGCCAGCAGCTTACTTCAGAGGGATGAAAAACTGTTTTTT. Residues: CASSLLQRDEKLFF.

V is TRBV7-3 and J is TRBJ2-2; D remains ambiguous. CDR3 length equals 14 residues. CDR1 is SGHTA and CDR2 is FQGTGA in the germline V gene. The V end lost 2 bases, the J end lost 4 bases, and 8 bases lay between the germline ends. This CDR3 reads CASSLAQGTGELFF. The CDR3 DNA reads TGTGCCAGCAGCTTAGCCCAAGGCACCGGGGAGCTGTTTTTT.

This clone turned up a few times. The J gene is TRBJ1-2, the V gene TRBV28; D call uncertain. The V gene's germline CDR1 is MDHEN and CDR2 SYDVKM. Trimming took 6 bases from V and 4 from J, leaving 12 bases between them. This CDR3 comprises 13 residues. The CDR3 region has the DNA TGTGCCAGCAGGTTAGGGTTGAGCTATGGCTACACCTTC. This encodes CASRLGLSYGYTF.

V is TRBV4-2 and J is TRBJ2-2; perhaps TRBD2 as D (6 bases). The CDR3 is 15 residues long. Trimming stripped 0 bases from V and 7 bases from J, with 12 bases between. Germline V gene lookup returns CDR1 LGHNA and CDR2 YNFKEQ. The CDR3 spells CASSQESQGGGELFF. The CDR3 DNA reads as TGTGCCAGCAGCCAAGAAAGTCAGGGAGGCGGGGAGCTGTTTTTT.

The genes are TRBV4-3 and TRBJ2-5; tentatively, D is TRBD2 (6 bases). V dropped 1 base and J dropped 7 bases, with 13 bases sitting between them. CDR1 is LGHNA and CDR2 is YSLEER in the germline V gene. The CDR3 runs 14 residues. The CDR3 DNA sequence: TGCGCCAGCAGCCAAGTGCGGGGTGCCGGGACCCAGTACTTC. This gives the protein CASSQVRGAGTQYF.

This clone has more than one count but fewer than ten. The chain links TRBV7-9 to TRBJ2-4; D is unclear. The V gene lost 3 bases and the J gene lost 4 bases, with 10 bases spanning the gap. Germline assignment: CDR1 SEHNR and CDR2 FQNEAQ (reference sequence). The CDR3 has 14 amino acids. CDR3 nucleotides: TGTGCCAGCAGCTTGATACCGGAGAAAAACATTCAGTACTTC. It codes for CASSLIPEKNIQYF.

This clone was seen only a few times. The V and J genes are TRBV2 and TRBJ2-5; D is uncertain. V was cut by 6 bases and J by 5 bases, with 7 bases left in between. Germline V lookup: CDR1 SNHLY, CDR2 FYNNEI. The CDR3 has 11 residues. The CDR3 spells CASSVKETQYF. The DNA of the CDR3 is TGTGCCAGCAGCGTTAAGGAGACCCAGTACTTC. Based on the CDR3 plus reference TRBV2 and TRBJ2-5, the full variable domain is EPEVTQTPSHQVTQMGQEVILRCVPISNHLYFYWYRQILGQKVEFLVSFYNNEISEKSEIFDDQFSVERPDGSNFTLKIRSTKLEDSAMYFCASSVKETQYFGPGTRLLVL.

This clone was detected many times. The chain employs TRBV4-3 and TRBJ2-1; either TRBD1 or TRBD2 may fit D (5 bases each). V was pared by 4 bases and J by 8 bases, with 21 bases between. Germline CDR1 and CDR2: LGHNA and YSLEER. This CDR3 has 16 residues. In DNA form, the CDR3 reads TGCGCCAGCAGCCCTTACACCGGGACCACCGCACATGAGCAGTTCTTC. Amino acid sequence: CASSPYTGTTAHEQFF.

This clone was detected a few times. V and J are TRBV6-6 and TRBJ2-1; 8 nucleotides line up with TRBD1. V lost 5 bases, J lost 4 bases, and 4 bases stayed unmatched. The germline V gene has CDR1 MNHNY and CDR2 SVGAGI (reference sequence). The CDR3 sequence is 14 residues long. For the CDR3, the DNA is TGTGCCAGCAGTCCAGGGGGCTCATACAATGAGCAGTTCTTC. Its translation: CASSPGGSYNEQFF.

The V gene is TRBV7-2, the J gene TRBJ2-1; TRBD1 aligns across 9 bases. Germline V gene lookup returns CDR1 SGHTA and CDR2 FQGNSA. This CDR3 has 14 residues. After removal of 7 bases from V and 7 bases from J, the junction contained 8 bases not matched to a gene. The CDR3 spells CASTNRGRQNEQFF. CDR3 DNA: TGTGCCAGCACGAACAGGGGGCGCCAGAATGAGCAGTTCTTC.

The chain carries TRBV19 and TRBJ1-1; the match to TRBD1 covers 7 bases. The CDR3 contains 17 residues. V lost 7 bases and J lost 4; bases outside the gene matches: 18. From germline, CDR1 is LNHDA and CDR2 SQIVND (reference sequence). This CDR3 is CASTNRRQGVDSTEAFF. The CDR3 DNA reads TGTGCCAGTACTAATCGCCGACAGGGCGTTGACAGCACTGAAGCTTTCTTT.

The CDR3 nucleotides read TGTGCCAGCAGCCAAGAGGCGGGACAGCGCTATGGCTACACCTTC. Translating gives CASSQEAGQRYGYTF. The rearrangement links TRBV4-2 to TRBJ1-2; 7 nucleotides match TRBD1. Germline-derived CDR1 and CDR2 are LGHNA and YNFKEQ. Trimming removed 0 bases from V and 4 bases from J; junction bases left unmatched: 5. The CDR3 is 15 residues long.

This clone was observed at least ten times. CDR3 nucleotides: TGTGCCAGCAGAACCACAGGGGCAAGCCCCTACGAGCAGTACTTC. As protein: CASRTTGASPYEQYF. This chain links TRBV6-5 with TRBJ2-7; TRBD1 agrees at 7 bases. J lost 2 bases, V lost 6 bases, and 10 bases had no gene match. This CDR3 comprises 15 residues. Germline V lookup: CDR1 MNHEY, CDR2 SVGAGI.

In this sample, this clone turned up a few times. The chain combines TRBV6-5 with TRBJ1-2; D is uncertain. V was cut by 6 bases and J by 8 bases, with 16 bases left in between. CDR3 size: 13 residues. Germline V gene sequence: CDR1 MNHEY, CDR2 SVGAGI. CDR3 sequence (DNA): TGTGCCAGCAGATCGTCTGATACGCGGGGCTACACCTTC. As protein: CASRSSDTRGYTF.

In its sample, this clone was seen a few times. J is TRBJ1-5 and V is TRBV15; 7 positions match TRBD1. The CDR3 runs 15 residues. Germline-derived CDR1 and CDR2 are LNHNV and YYDKDF (reference sequence). V was clipped by 0 bases and J by 9 bases; unmatched bases: 8. CDR3 in DNA: TGTGCCACCAGCAGAGAAGGACAGGCGCGCGGGCCCCAGCATTTT. Its translation: CATSREGQARGPQHF.